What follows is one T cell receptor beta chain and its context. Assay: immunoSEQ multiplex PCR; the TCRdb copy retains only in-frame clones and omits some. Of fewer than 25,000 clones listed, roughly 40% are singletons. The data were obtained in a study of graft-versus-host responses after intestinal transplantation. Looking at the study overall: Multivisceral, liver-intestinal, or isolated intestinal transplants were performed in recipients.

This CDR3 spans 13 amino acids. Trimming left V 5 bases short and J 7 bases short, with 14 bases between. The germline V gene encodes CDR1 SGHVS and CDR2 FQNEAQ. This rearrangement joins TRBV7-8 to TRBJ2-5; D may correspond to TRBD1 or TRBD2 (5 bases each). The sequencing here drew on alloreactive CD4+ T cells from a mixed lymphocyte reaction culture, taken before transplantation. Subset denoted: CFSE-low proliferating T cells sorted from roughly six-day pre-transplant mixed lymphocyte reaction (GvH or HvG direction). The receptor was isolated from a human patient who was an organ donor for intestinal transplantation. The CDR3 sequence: CASSVDPGGTQYF. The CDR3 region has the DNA TGTGCCAGCAGCGTGGACCCTGGGGGGACCCAGTACTTC.